This T cell receptor (beta chain) was recovered during a study of spatial heterogeneity in lung cancer. Study information: Within raw reads, each unique TCR and UMI combination appeared on average more than ten times.

The time point here: sample taken at primary tumor resection. No cells were sorted before sequencing. The whole RNA sequenced was extracted from tumor, nontumor lung or frozen PBMC. MiXCR, run by TCRdb on the 5' RACE reads, gives a single entry per CDR3 protein. The sample consists of some 64,000 distinct CDR3 sequences, 7% to 10% of them appearing once. This sample comprised PBMCs, obtained at surgery. The receptor was isolated from a female donor with early-stage non-small cell lung cancer.

The CDR3 is CASSLGLAVSYEQYF. CDR3 coding DNA: TGTGCCAGCAGTTTGGGGCTAGCGGTCTCCTACGAGCAGTACTTC. This chain links TRBV28 with TRBJ2-7, with 7 bases aligning to TRBD2. V trimming: 3 bases; J trimming: 0 bases; junction bases outside the gene matches: 5. The germline V gene has CDR1 MDHEN and CDR2 SYDVKM. This CDR3 comprises 15 residues.